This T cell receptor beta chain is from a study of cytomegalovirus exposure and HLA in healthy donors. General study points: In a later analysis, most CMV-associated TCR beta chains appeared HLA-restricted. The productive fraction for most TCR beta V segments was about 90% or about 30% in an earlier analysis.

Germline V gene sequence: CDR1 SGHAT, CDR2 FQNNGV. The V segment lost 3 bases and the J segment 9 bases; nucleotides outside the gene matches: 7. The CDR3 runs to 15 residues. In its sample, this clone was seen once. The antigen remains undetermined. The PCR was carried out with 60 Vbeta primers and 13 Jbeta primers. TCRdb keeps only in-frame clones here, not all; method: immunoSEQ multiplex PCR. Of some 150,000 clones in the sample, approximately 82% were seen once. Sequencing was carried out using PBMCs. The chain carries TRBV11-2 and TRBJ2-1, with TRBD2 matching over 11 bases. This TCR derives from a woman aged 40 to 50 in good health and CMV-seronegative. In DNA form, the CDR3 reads TGTGCCAGCAGCTTCACTAGCGGGAGTTTGAGTGAGCAGTTCTTC. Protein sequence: CASSFTSGSLSEQFF. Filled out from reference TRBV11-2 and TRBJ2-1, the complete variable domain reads EAGVAQSPRYKIIEKRQSVAFWCNPISGHATLYWYQQILGQGPKLLIQFQNNGVVDDSQLPKDRFSAERLKGVDSTLKIQPAKLEDSAVYLCASSFTSGSLSEQFFGPGTRLTVL.